A single sample gave rise to the 32 T cell receptor beta chains below, sequenced in a study of blood T cell repertoires in COVID-19. Only in-frame clones appear in the TCRdb table, and some are missing; sequencing was by immunoSEQ multiplex PCR. Of about 130,000 clones in the sample, roughly four fifths were seen once. The specimen sequenced was peripheral blood. These receptors originate from a woman aged 80 or older with acute or convalescent COVID-19.

The chain uses TRBV19 and TRBJ1-5; TRBD1 agrees at 10 bases. The germline V gene has CDR1 LNHDA and CDR2 SQIVND (reference sequence). With V trimmed by 2 bases and J by 11 bases, 12 bases remained unmatched. The CDR3 is 16 amino acids. Written as DNA, the CDR3 is TGTGCCAGTAGTATAAACTCCCGGACAGGGGGTTTGGCCCAGCATTTT. This gives the protein CASSINSRTGGLAQHF.

The chain has TRBV5-6 and TRBJ1-2; tentative D call: TRBD1 (6 bases). The CDR3 length is 15 residues. Germline V gene lookup returns CDR1 SGHDT and CDR2 YYEEEE. With 3 bases removed from V and 8 bases from J, the gap between germline ends came to 20 bases. CDR3 sequence (DNA): TGTGCCAGCAGCTCACAGACAGGCCGAGGGGACGGCTACACCTTC. Protein product: CASSSQTGRGDGYTF.

In regard to this clone: Additional DNA sequences in this sample encode the identical CDR3. This chain uses TRBV7-3 with TRBJ1-1; D call uncertain. Germline V CDR1 and CDR2: SGHTA, FQGTGA. The CDR3 has 13 amino acids. Deletions cut 3 bases from V and 2 bases from J, with 7 bases between. The CDR3 coding sequence is TGTGCCAGCAGCTTCAGTCCTAACACTGAAGCTTTCTTT. This translates into CASSFSPNTEAFF.

This rearrangement joins TRBV6-1 to TRBJ1-5; unclear D gene. Germline V gene lookup returns CDR1 MNHNS and CDR2 SASEGT. Trimming took off 2 bases at V and 0 bases at J, with 5 bases between the two ends. The CDR3 has 14 residues. The CDR3 reads CASSESYSNQPQHF. The CDR3 nucleotides read TGTGCCAGCAGTGAAAGCTATAGCAATCAGCCCCAGCATTTT.

In its sample, this clone was seen once. This sequence joins TRBV9 and TRBJ1-6, with a possible D match to TRBD1 (5 bases). V was trimmed by 3 bases and J by 2 bases, leaving 12 bases between them. The CDR3 is 16 amino acids. Germline V gives CDR1 SGDLS, CDR2 YYNGEE. CDR3 DNA: TGTGCCAGCAGCGCGCCTCGGGGGGCCTATAATTCACCCCTCCACTTT. It translates to CASSAPRGAYNSPLHF. Together with reference TRBV9 and TRBJ1-6, the CDR3 gives the full variable domain: DSGVTQTPKHLITATGQRVTLRCSPRSGDLSVYWYQQSLDQGLQFLIQYYNGEERAKGNILERFSAQQFPDLHSELNLSSLELGDSALYFCASSAPRGAYNSPLHFGNGTRLTVT.

CDR3 region: CASSDLVGGQYQPQHF. The CDR3 DNA sequence: TGTGCCAGCAGTGATTTGGTAGGAGGGCAGTATCAGCCCCAGCATTTT. The V and J genes are TRBV6-1 and TRBJ1-5; no clear D gene. The CDR3 runs to 16 residues. Trimming took off 3 bases at V and 5 bases at J, with 17 bases between the two ends. The V gene's germline CDR1 is MNHNS and CDR2 SASEGT.

This chain uses TRBV11-2 with TRBJ1-6; D may be TRBD1 (6 bases). Germline-derived CDR1 and CDR2 are SGHAT and FQNNGV. The germline V and J ends were trimmed by 5 bases and 10 bases, with 21 bases remaining between them. The CDR3 has 16 amino acids. DNA for the CDR3: TGTGCCAGCAGCGCTGCCGGGACACGAACCGCGTCACCCCTCCACTTT. Encoded protein: CASSAAGTRTASPLHF.

V gene TRBV6-5 combines with J gene TRBJ1-1; TRBD1 matches at 7 bases. Germline values: CDR1 MNHEY, CDR2 SVGAGI. The ends lost 5 bases at V and 5 bases at J; junction bases unmatched: 11. The CDR3 sequence is 15 residues long. The CDR3 spells CASSRSQGKGTEAFF. The CDR3 DNA follows: TGTGCCAGCAGTCGCTCACAGGGGAAGGGTACTGAAGCTTTCTTT.

The chain uses TRBV19 and TRBJ2-3; 8 bases match TRBD1. Looked up from germline, CDR1 is LNHDA and CDR2 is SQIVND (reference sequence). J lost 4 bases, V lost 3 bases, and 9 bases had no gene match. The CDR3 is 16 amino acids. As DNA, the CDR3 is TGTGCCAGTAGTATCGGGCAGGGGGCGCGCCCAGATACGCAGTATTTT. This codes for CASSIGQGARPDTQYF. The variable domain in full, completed from reference TRBV19 and TRBJ2-3, reads DGGITQSPKYLFRKEGQNVTLSCEQNLNHDAMYWYRQDPGQGLRLIYYSQIVNDFQKGDIAEGYSVSREKKESFPLTVTSAQKNPTAFYLCASSIGQGARPDTQYFGPGTRLTVL.

J is TRBJ1-6 and V is TRBV10-3; D perhaps matches TRBD1 (5 bases). This CDR3 is built from 15 residues. With 3 bases removed from V and 9 bases from J, the gap between germline ends came to 15 bases. CDR1 and CDR2 (germline): ENHRY, SYGVKD. CDR3 sequence reads: CAISEGVRVGSPLHF. In DNA, the CDR3 is TGTGCCATCAGTGAAGGCGTCAGGGTCGGTTCACCCCTCCACTTT.

The genes are TRBV9 and TRBJ1-3, with D unresolved. The CDR3 length is 15 residues. With 3 bases removed from V and 6 bases from J, the gap between germline ends came to 16 bases. Per germline, CDR1 SGDLS and CDR2 YYNGEE. The CDR3 DNA sequence: TGTGCCAGCAGCGCCGGGAGGCAGACGGCAAACACCATATATTTT. Protein: CASSAGRQTANTIYF.

The gene calls are TRBV28 and TRBJ1-3; the D is unclear. The germline V gene has CDR1 MDHEN and CDR2 SYDVKM. Deletions cut 6 bases from V and 0 bases from J, with 15 bases between. CDR3 size: 16 residues. CDR3 region: CASRTPGLYSGNTIYF. The CDR3 region has the DNA TGTGCCAGCAGGACACCGGGGTTGTACTCTGGAAACACCATATATTTT. Full variable domain (remainder filled in from reference TRBV28 and TRBJ1-3): DVKVTQSSRYLVKRTGEKVFLECVQDMDHENMFWYRQDPGLGLRLIYFSYDVKMKEKGDIPEGYSVSREKKERFSLILESASTNQTSMYLCASRTPGLYSGNTIYFGEGSWLTVV.

This clone came up a few times. The chain recombines TRBV14 with TRBJ1-1; D gene uncertain. The V gene lost 5 bases and the J gene lost 1 base, with 8 bases spanning the gap. Per the germline V gene, CDR1 is SGHDN and CDR2 is FVKESK. The CDR3 spans 13 residues. The CDR3 loop is CASSLTENTEAFF. For the CDR3, the DNA is TGTGCCAGCAGCTTGACTGAGAACACTGAAGCTTTCTTT.

This rearrangement joins TRBV7-2 to TRBJ1-2; D not resolved. V shed 1 base and J shed 2 bases, with 5 bases lying between them. In germline, CDR1 is SGHTA, CDR2 FQGNSA. The CDR3 consists of 13 residues. This CDR3 reads CASSLGRNYGYTF. The DNA for the CDR3 is TGTGCCAGCAGCTTAGGGCGGAACTATGGCTACACCTTC.

The chain couples TRBV19 to TRBJ1-3; D not certain. CDR1 and CDR2 (germline): LNHDA, SQIVND (reference sequence). Trimming took 1 base from V and 1 from J, leaving 8 bases between them. The CDR3 covers 15 residues. For the CDR3, the DNA is TGTGCCAGTAGTATAGTGGGCAATTCTGGAAACACCATATATTTT. It yields the protein CASSIVGNSGNTIYF.

The gene calls are TRBV5-1 and TRBJ1-1; a weak D match, TRBD1 (5 bases). The CDR3 sequence is 15 residues long. Germline V gene sequence: CDR1 SGHRS, CDR2 YFSETQ. Deletions cut 4 bases from V and 4 bases from J, with 17 bases between. The CDR3 sequence is CASSPAAGRGTEAFF. DNA for the CDR3: TGCGCCAGCAGCCCGGCAGCAGGGAGGGGCACTGAAGCTTTCTTT. Looking up the rest from reference TRBV5-1 and TRBJ1-1 gives the full variable domain: KAGVTQTPRYLIKTRGQQVTLSCSPISGHRSVSWYQQTPGQGLQFLFEYFSETQRNKGNFPGRFSGRQFSNSRSEMNVSTLELGDSALYLCASSPAAGRGTEAFFGQGTRLTVV.

The gene calls are TRBV12-5 and TRBJ2-3; D ambiguous. The V gene lost 3 bases and the J gene lost 3 bases, with 4 bases spanning the gap. This CDR3 has 12 amino acids. Germline V lookup: CDR1 LGHNT, CDR2 FRNRAP. Here the CDR3 DNA reads TGTGCTAGTGGTTTTAGTACAGATACGCAGTATTTT. It translates to CASGFSTDTQYF.

The rearrangement links TRBV10-3 to TRBJ2-1; perhaps TRBD2 as D (6 bases). The CDR3 consists of 16 residues. Between the trimmed V and J ends, which lost 0 bases and 2 bases, there was a span of 11 bases. Germline V gives CDR1 ENHRY, CDR2 SYGVKD. The CDR3 is CAISESGGYPYNEQFF. The CDR3 nucleotides read TGTGCCATCAGTGAGTCGGGGGGTTACCCCTACAATGAGCAGTTCTTC.

This clone was seen more than once but under ten times. The chain combines TRBV2 with TRBJ1-6, with D uncertain. The CDR3 is 12 amino acids. The germline V gene has CDR1 SNHLY and CDR2 FYNNEI. V was clipped by 6 bases and J by 14 bases, with 14 bases between them. The CDR3 coding sequence is TGTGCCAGCAGGAGGGAAATCTTCACCCTCCACTTT. Translated, it gives CASRREIFTLHF.

This chain joins TRBV19 and TRBJ2-7, with D possibly TRBD1 on 6 matching bases. Trimming removed 7 bases from V and 6 bases from J, with 22 bases in between. Germline V lookup: CDR1 LNHDA, CDR2 SQIVND (reference sequence). This CDR3 spans 15 amino acids. CDR3 region: CASTNTPGEGGEQYF. The CDR3 nucleotides read TGTGCCAGTACCAATACGCCAGGGGAAGGAGGCGAGCAGTACTTC.

V gene TRBV5-1 combines with J gene TRBJ1-1; no firm D call. The length of the CDR3 is 14 residues. In germline, CDR1 is SGHRS, CDR2 YFSETQ. V was cut by 0 bases and J by 1 base, with 7 bases left in between. CDR3 residues: CASSLGPGNTEAFF. The CDR3 DNA reads TGCGCCAGCAGCTTGGGACCAGGGAACACTGAAGCTTTCTTT.

This clone was observed a single time. The chain combines TRBV19 with TRBJ1-1; the D gene is possibly TRBD1 (5 bases). This CDR3 is 14 amino acids long. V gave up 1 base and J gave up 6 bases, with 12 bases separating them. Per the germline V gene, CDR1 is LNHDA and CDR2 is SQIVND (reference sequence). The CDR3 DNA follows: TGTGCCAGTAGTATAGGGGGGGGGTTGGCTGAAGCTTTCTTT. Its translation: CASSIGGGLAEAFF.

In this sample, this clone turned up many times. The rearrangement uses TRBV6-2 or TRBV6-3 and TRBJ2-4, with 7 bases aligning to TRBD1. Germline trimming cut 4 bases from V and 0 bases from J; bases unmatched to any gene: 6. The CDR3 extends over 16 amino acids. Per germline, CDR1 MNHEY and CDR2 SVGEGT. The CDR3 DNA reads as TGTGCCAGCAGTTTTCTGACAGGGCTAGCCAAAAACATTCAGTACTTC. Translation gives CASSFLTGLAKNIQYF.

The genes are TRBV3-1 (or the pseudogene TRBV3-2) and TRBJ2-7, with D possibly being TRBD2 (5 bases). The V end was cut by 4 bases, the J end by 6 bases, with 10 bases between. In germline, CDR1 is LGHDT, CDR2 YNNKEL (reference sequence). The CDR3 is made up of 12 amino acids. CDR3 residues: CASSLGSGEQYF. The CDR3 nucleotides are TGTGCCAGCAGCCTTGGGAGTGGCGAGCAGTACTTC.

V is TRBV28 and J is TRBJ1-5; TRBD1 might be the D (5 bases). There are 19 residues in the CDR3. Looked up from germline, CDR1 is MDHEN and CDR2 is SYDVKM. V lost 2 bases, J lost 3 bases, and 23 bases lay in between. The CDR3 region is CASSLIVAQLWGSNQPQHF. The CDR3 DNA is TGTGCCAGCAGTTTAATTGTGGCGCAGCTATGGGGCTCCAATCAGCCCCAGCATTTT. Filled out from reference TRBV28 and TRBJ1-5, the complete variable domain reads DVKVTQSSRYLVKRTGEKVFLECVQDMDHENMFWYRQDPGLGLRLIYFSYDVKMKEKGDIPEGYSVSREKKERFSLILESASTNQTSMYLCASSLIVAQLWGSNQPQHFGDGTRLSIL.

CDR3 sequence: CASSQPVGYGYTF. CDR3 coding DNA: TGTGCCAGCAGCCAACCCGTCGGCTATGGCTACACCTTC. The chain links TRBV4-2 to TRBJ1-2; no definite D call. CDR1 is LGHNA, CDR2 YNFKEQ, per germline. The CDR3 spans 13 residues. The V end lost 2 bases, the J end lost 4 bases, and 8 bases lay between the germline ends.

The rearrangement uses TRBV6-1 and TRBJ1-1, with D tentatively TRBD1 (6 bases). From germline, CDR1 is MNHNS and CDR2 SASEGT. V lost 2 bases and J 8 bases, leaving 33 bases between the germline ends. The length of the CDR3 is 20 residues. CDR3 sequence (DNA): TGTGCCAGCAGTGAATTGGAGAGTCTCTCCCGAATTCCCGGGGGGCCCGAAGCTTTCTTT. It specifies CASSELESLSRIPGGPEAFF.

This clone turned up a few times. J is TRBJ2-7 and V is TRBV3-1 (or the pseudogene TRBV3-2); the D gene is possibly TRBD2 (6 bases). V lost 0 bases to trimming and J lost 5 bases, with 8 bases between them. CDR3 length: 13 amino acids. Germline loops: CDR1 LGHDT, CDR2 YNNKEL (reference sequence). CDR3 sequence (DNA): TGTGCCAGCAGCCAAGATCGGGGGAACGAGCAGTACTTC. Translation gives CASSQDRGNEQYF.

The chain joins TRBV7-6 to TRBJ2-7, with 7 bases identical to TRBD1. The CDR3 contains 15 residues. The trim removed 2 bases at V and 2 bases at J, leaving 6 bases unmatched. Germline CDR1 and CDR2: SGHVS and FNYEAQ. CDR3 DNA sequence: TGTGCCAGCAGCTTACGGTCGGGACAGACCTACGAGCAGTACTTC. It specifies CASSLRSGQTYEQYF.

This clone has only a few counts. This chain connects TRBV5-1 to TRBJ2-2, with TRBD2 as a possible D gene (6 bases). The CDR3 sequence is 15 residues long. Germline lookup yields CDR1 SGHRS and CDR2 YFSETQ. V was cut by 0 bases and J by 5 bases, with 11 bases left in between. The CDR3 nucleotides read TGCGCCAGCAGCTTGGAGGCGGGACGGACCGGGGAGCTGTTTTTT. Residues: CASSLEAGRTGELFF.

The gene calls are TRBV7-2 and TRBJ1-2; 9 positions agree with TRBD1. The V and J ends lost 4 bases and 4 bases, in that order; junction bases with no gene match: 7. CDR3 length: 15 residues. Germline V gene sequence: CDR1 SGHTA, CDR2 FQGNSA. In DNA, the CDR3 is TGTGCCAGCAGCTCGGGACAGGGAGAAGTCTATGGCTACACCTTC. Protein: CASSSGQGEVYGYTF.

The chain combines TRBV3-1 (or the pseudogene TRBV3-2) with TRBJ2-7; TRBD1 matches 9 bases. The junction had 8 bases not matched to a gene; V was cut back by 1 base and J by 7 bases. Germline V gene lookup returns CDR1 LGHDT and CDR2 YNNKEL (reference sequence). This CDR3 spans 15 amino acids. The CDR3 reads CASSQARDRVSEQYF. In DNA, the CDR3 is TGTGCCAGCAGCCAAGCCCGGGACAGGGTAAGTGAGCAGTACTTC.